The present T cell receptor (beta chain) was sequenced within a study of blood T cell repertoires in COVID-19. The assay was immunoSEQ multiplex PCR, and TCRdb's table has in-frame clones only and misses some. The table includes under 500,000 clones, roughly nine tenths detected once. Per the germline V gene, CDR1 is MRHNA and CDR2 is SNTAGT. There are 13 residues in the CDR3. With 8 bases removed from V and 3 bases from J, the gap between germline ends came to 14 bases. Sequencing was performed on PBMCs or T cells enriched from blood (not recorded which). This clonotype was sampled from a young woman with acute COVID-19. The gene calls are TRBV6-4 and TRBJ2-7, with D tentatively TRBD2 (5 bases). DNA of the CDR3: TGTGCCAGCCCCTGGTCGGGAATCTACGAGCAGTACTTC. It is translated as CASPWSGIYEQYF.